Listed below are T cell receptor beta chains from one sample, sequenced in a study of CXCR3-negative and CXCR3-positive naive CD8 T cells. Each CDR3 protein gets one entry in TCRdb, which reprocessed the 5' RACE reads and gives no DNA. This sample's clone table lists about 58,000 distinct CDR3 sequences. Source material: naive CXCR3- CD8+ T cells from blood. These receptors all come from a human donor in good health. Some clones in this sample may be carry-over from other donors' samples. Both conserved end residues are part of each CDR3.

>TRBJ2-5|TRBV7-2
CASSPGLVLETQYF
>TRBJ2-3|TRBV13
CASSPRTGLADTQYF
>TRBJ2-5|TRBV3-1
CASSPLMVETQYF
>TRBJ1-2|TRBV20-1
CSARTRDNYGYTF
>TRBJ2-3|TRBV7-2
CASSSRGTDTQYF
>TRBJ2-5|TRBV29-1
CSVWGVISRGEVQYF
>TRBJ1-3|TRBV20-1
CSARDRAIGNTIYF
>TRBJ2-7|TRBV7-3
CASSLGAEQYF
>TRBJ2-1|TRBV28
CASSSLSLAGGNYNEQFF
>TRBJ2-7|TRBV29-1
CSVRGKVSYEQYF
>TRBJ2-7|TRBV4-3
CASSLSRTGVSYEQHF
>TRBJ1-1|TRBV7-9
CASSSGGADAFF
>TRBJ2-1|TRBV11-2
CASRGGATYNEQFF
>TRBJ2-5|TRBV5-5
CASSFGAVETQYF
>TRBJ2-2|TRBV29-1
CSVFGNTGELFF
>TRBJ2-4|TRBV7-8
CASSLVAGQGAYIQYF
>TRBJ1-5|TRBV7-9
CASSLSYGQPQHF
>TRBJ2-3|TRBV29-1
CSVAGGRFADTQYF
>TRBJ1-3|TRBV5-1
CASSLSTGQLNTIYF
>TRBJ1-4|TRBV15
CATSRDGPGQITNEKLLF
>TRBJ2-7|TRBV12-3/TRBV12-4
CASSPPGQGAYEQYF
>TRBJ2-5|TRBV6-2/TRBV6-3
CASSYGGGKTQYF
>TRBJ2-7|TRBV20-1
CSARDGTSSYEQYF
>TRBJ2-3|TRBV28
CASERGSVWTDTQYF
>TRBJ2-3|TRBV29-1
CSVIQGPTDTQYF
>TRBJ1-1|TRBV6-1
CASSPPPGGHEAFF
>TRBJ2-7|TRBV2
CASGAWGREPYEQYF
>TRBJ1-1|TRBV7-3
CASSFLGGGSEAFF
>TRBJ2-4|TRBV28
CASSGDEKKGENIQYF
>TRBJ2-7|TRBV6-5
CASSYSRLAGTYEQYF